Detailed here is one TCR beta chain. This record belongs to a study of blood T cell repertoires in COVID-19. Study information: Researchers got acute and convalescent COVID-19 samples from the United States, Italy and Spain.

Profiling relied on immunoSEQ multiplex PCR, and the TCRdb table lists in-frame clones only, not all of them. The sample holds over 250,000 clones, about nine tenths seen once. The sequencing sample was made of peripheral blood. The source is a young woman with COVID-19, enrolled during active disease.

This CDR3 reads CASSLQEGSPLHF. DNA for the CDR3: TGCGCCAGCAGCTTGCAGGAGGGGTCCCCCCTCCACTTT. This chain joins TRBV5-1 and TRBJ1-6; D possibly corresponds to TRBD1 (5 bases). CDR3 length: 13 residues. CDR1 and CDR2 (germline): SGHRS, YFSETQ. V shed 1 base and J shed 13 bases, with 12 bases lying between them.